These 14 T cell receptor beta chains originate from one sample sequenced in a study of T cells after yellow fever vaccination. TCRdb re-analysed the 5' RACE reads in MiXCR, keeping a single row per CDR3 protein. The data hold 450,000 to 550,000 distinct CDR3 sequences, with just over 20% observed a single time. Sequencing was performed on PBMCs, taken 21 days after the first yellow fever vaccination. These receptors were collected from a man younger than 35 who received the YFV17D yellow fever vaccine.

This clonotype has more than one count but fewer than ten. The J gene is TRBJ2-5, the V gene TRBV5-1; TRBD2 matches at 9 bases. The germline V gene has CDR1 SGHRS and CDR2 YFSETQ. CDR3 size: 14 residues. V lost 5 bases, J lost 5 bases, and 7 bases stayed unmatched. The DNA for the CDR3 is TGCGCCAGCAGGCCGGGACTAGCATCTGAGACCCAGTACTTC. It is translated as CASRPGLASETQYF.

The chain links TRBV21-1 to TRBJ2-6. TRBV21-1 is classified as a pseudogene. The CDR3 sequence is 16 residues long. The DNA for the CDR3 is TGTGCCAGCAGCCGTAACGGGGGCGCTGGGGCCAACGTCCTGACTTTC. Its protein product is CASSRNGGAGANVLTF.

This clonotype was seen a few times. The chain uses TRBV19 and TRBJ2-3, with D perhaps TRBD2 (6 bases). V was cut by 4 bases and J by 4 bases, with 12 bases left in between. Per the germline V gene, CDR1 is LNHDA and CDR2 is SQIVND (reference sequence). The CDR3 contains 14 residues. CDR3: CASSKGTGADTQYF. The CDR3 region has the DNA TGTGCCAGTAGTAAGGGTACGGGGGCAGATACGCAGTATTTT.

V and J are TRBV9 and TRBJ2-7, with a possible D match to TRBD2 (6 bases). The V gene lost 0 bases and the J gene lost 3 bases, with 13 bases spanning the gap. Germline CDR1 is SGDLS and CDR2 is YYNGEE. The length of the CDR3 is 15 residues. This CDR3 reads CASSVGAGLIYEQYF. The CDR3 DNA sequence: TGTGCCAGCAGCGTAGGCGCGGGGCTTATCTACGAGCAGTACTTC.

The rearrangement links TRBV29-1 to TRBJ1-2; TRBD1 matches at 7 bases. Trimming removed 6 bases from V and 2 bases from J; junction bases left unmatched: 12. Germline CDR1 and CDR2: SQVTM and ANQGSEA. The CDR3 is 15 amino acids. The CDR3, as DNA: TGCAGCGTCGACCTGGGTGGACAGGAGAACTATGGCTACACCTTC. It translates to CSVDLGGQENYGYTF.

The CDR3 DNA sequence: TGTGCCAGCAGCGTCAGCCAGAGTGTCTACACCTTC. This encodes CASSVSQSVYTF. The chain has TRBV9 and TRBJ1-2; D is uncertain. The V gene lost 2 bases and the J gene lost 10 bases, with 12 bases spanning the gap. The CDR3 has 12 amino acids. The germline V gene has CDR1 SGDLS and CDR2 YYNGEE.

The chain joins TRBV11-3 to TRBJ2-1, with TRBD2 as a possible D gene (7 bases). V was cut by 5 bases and J by 9 bases, with 11 bases left in between. CDR1 and CDR2 (germline): SGHNT, YENEEA. The CDR3 covers 12 residues. As DNA, the CDR3 is TGTGCCAGCAGCCCAGGGGAGGGTGAGCAGTTCTTC. This encodes CASSPGEGEQFF.

The chain couples TRBV10-3 to TRBJ2-5; 9 bases align to TRBD2. The CDR3 is 17 amino acids. V was pared by 4 bases and J by 4 bases, with 13 bases of the junction left unmatched. Germline V lookup: CDR1 ENHRY, CDR2 SYGVKD. CDR3: CAISVVEASGVLETQYF. In DNA form, the CDR3 reads TGTGCCATCAGTGTGGTCGAGGCTAGCGGGGTCTTAGAGACCCAGTACTTC.

A few counts support this clonotype. The chain combines TRBV7-2 with TRBJ2-7; 9 bases are a match to TRBD1. Looked up from germline, CDR1 is SGHTA and CDR2 is FQGNSA. The CDR3 is made up of 14 amino acids. The J segment lost 6 bases and the V segment lost 5 bases, leaving 8 bases of the junction unmatched. Here the CDR3 DNA reads TGTGCCAGCAGCCCTATTCCGACAGGGGGCGAGCAGTACTTC. Its protein product is CASSPIPTGGEQYF.

This clonotype was counted many times. The chain is built from TRBV10-3 and TRBJ1-5, with TRBD1 matching 8 bases. The J segment lost 9 bases and the V segment lost 4 bases, leaving 17 bases of the junction unmatched. Looked up from germline, CDR1 is ENHRY and CDR2 is SYGVKD. CDR3 length: 17 amino acids. The CDR3 DNA is TGTGCCATCAGTGTAGGGCAGAATGGGGGCGGACAGGGGCCCCAGCATTTT. Residues: CAISVGQNGGGQGPQHF.

This clonotype was detected a few times. The genes are TRBV27 and TRBJ1-1; D remains ambiguous. Germline V CDR1 and CDR2: MNHEY, SMNVEV (reference sequence). The CDR3 covers 14 residues. V lost 3 bases, J lost 8 bases, and 16 bases lay in between. CDR3 nucleotides: TGTGCCAGCAGTTTCCGCCATCGGGTTACCGAAGCTTTCTTT. It codes for CASSFRHRVTEAFF.

The V gene is TRBV20-1, the J gene TRBJ2-3, with TRBD2 identical over 16 bases. Germline V gene data show CDR1 as DFQATT and CDR2 as SNEGSKA (reference sequence). This CDR3 is built from 17 residues. V shed 0 bases and J 3 bases; nucleotides not matched to a gene: 3. CDR3 sequence reads: CSARDQGLAGGTDTQYF. As DNA, the CDR3 is TGCAGTGCTAGAGATCAGGGACTAGCGGGGGGGACAGATACGCAGTATTTT.

Only a few counts were recorded for this clonotype. The V call is TRBV19, the J call TRBJ1-1, with 7 positions matching TRBD1. With V trimmed by 0 bases and J by 1 base, 2 bases remained unmatched. In germline, CDR1 is LNHDA, CDR2 SQIVND (reference sequence). This CDR3 region has 15 residues. The CDR3 reads CASSIEGTANTEAFF. The CDR3 nucleotides read TGTGCCAGTAGTATAGAGGGGACAGCGAACACTGAAGCTTTCTTT. Using reference TRBV19 and TRBJ1-1 for the parts outside the CDR3, the full variable domain is DGGITQSPKYLFRKEGQNVTLSCEQNLNHDAMYWYRQDPGQGLRLIYYSQIVNDFQKGDIAEGYSVSREKKESFPLTVTSAQKNPTAFYLCASSIEGTANTEAFFGQGTRLTVV.

This clonotype showed up just a few times. The chain employs TRBV28 and TRBJ2-7; D unclear. Germline CDR1 MDHEN, CDR2 SYDVKM. V lost 1 base, J lost 6 bases, and 13 bases lay in between. There are 14 residues in the CDR3. The CDR3 DNA reads as TGTGCCAGCAGTTTATATGTACACTCGCGCGAGCAGTACGTC. Residues: CASSLYVHSREQYV.